The text below deals with one TCR beta chain. Generated by immunoSEQ multiplex PCR, the TCRdb table keeps only in-frame clones and is missing some. The repertoire holds about 660,000 clones, with 80% to 90% as singletons. Trimming removed 4 bases from V and 7 bases from J, with 14 bases in between. The germline V gene encodes CDR1 LGHNA and CDR2 YSLEER. The CDR3 consists of 14 residues. The record originates from a study of shared T cell receptors in the human thymus. These same records also appear under a second study, on human thymus T cells. From that paper: Those donating were healthy Finnish infants in corrective surgery for congenital heart defects. During corrective heart surgery, resections were taken, and the thymus tissue came from them. Seemingly biased V and J gene usage marked thymic and blood repertoires. Unrelated people showed highly overlapping thymic repertoires, related research reported.

The clonotype was recovered from a boy in the first two years of life with a congenital heart defect. The source material was thymocytes. The V call is TRBV4-3, the J call TRBJ1-5; unclear D gene. In DNA, the CDR3 is TGCGCCAGCAGCCCAAGAACAGAATACCAGCCCCAGCATTTT. The encoded protein is CASSPRTEYQPQHF.